This T cell receptor (beta chain) was sequenced for a study of radiotherapy plus CTLA-4 blockade in lung cancer. The table came from immunoSEQ multiplex PCR; TCRdb's copy has only in-frame clones and leaves some out. Counted here are 40,000 to 50,000 clones, more than 75% occurring once; the ten biggest clones make up approximately 3.3%. This CDR3 is built from 14 residues. Germline CDR1 is MDHEN and CDR2 is SYDVKM. V gave up 7 bases and J gave up 6 bases; unmatched junction bases: 7. The origin of this receptor is a human donor with non-small cell lung cancer who had stable disease on radiotherapy plus ipilimumab. The V and J genes are TRBV28 and TRBJ2-2; TRBD1 agrees at 8 bases. The sample was peripheral blood, taken from a patient treated with radiotherapy plus ipilimumab. Written as DNA, the CDR3 is TGTGCCAGCAAGCCGGGACAGGCTGCCGGGGAGCTGTTTTTT. Protein sequence: CASKPGQAAGELFF.